The 25 T cell receptor beta chains below come from one sample, sequenced in a study of blood T cells in healthy people across ages. A second PCR of about 6 to 12 cycles used a sample-barcoded 5' primer and a J-beta primer mix. TCRdb re-derived calls from the 5' RACE reads in MiXCR, one entry per CDR3 protein. The sample yields around 1.7 million distinct CDR3 sequences, roughly 27% seen once. Sequencing input: blood. Receptors originate from a woman in her thirties in good health.

This clonotype was detected only a few times. The genes are TRBV12-3 or TRBV12-4 and TRBJ1-4; D is perhaps TRBD1 (5 bases). V lost 0 bases, J lost 4 bases, and 12 bases lay in between. The CDR3 is 16 amino acids. The CDR3 DNA reads TGTGCCAGCAGTTTAGCCCGGGGCACTGGTAATGAAAAACTGTTTTTT. It encodes CASSLARGTGNEKLFF.

In its sample, this clonotype was seen many times. The chain employs TRBV18 and TRBJ2-7, with 8 nucleotides matching TRBD1. Germline V gene lookup returns CDR1 KGHSH and CDR2 LQKENI. This CDR3 has 15 residues. The trim removed 2 bases at V and 3 bases at J, leaving 6 bases unmatched. The CDR3 spells CASSPGTGPHYEQYF. CDR3 bases: TGTGCCAGCTCACCAGGGACAGGACCCCACTACGAGCAGTACTTC.

This clonotype was seen many times. The chain employs TRBV28 and TRBJ2-7; 7 bases are a match to TRBD2. CDR1 is MDHEN, CDR2 SYDVKM, per germline. The CDR3 has 19 residues. Trimming removed 1 base from V and 7 bases from J; junction bases left unmatched: 22. CDR3 loop: CASSLLIGGGDLGAKEQYF. In nucleotides, the CDR3 is TGTGCCAGCAGTTTATTAATTGGGGGAGGGGATCTCGGAGCTAAGGAGCAGTACTTC.

The chain joins TRBV12-3 or TRBV12-4 to TRBJ1-1, with TRBD1 identical over 8 bases. CDR3 length: 14 amino acids. V was pared by 5 bases and J by 8 bases, with 10 bases of the junction left unmatched. The CDR3 loop is CASSGGGRGPEAFF. DNA of the CDR3: TGTGCCAGCAGTGGGGGGGGCAGGGGGCCCGAAGCTTTCTTT.

The sample holds a few counts of this clonotype. This chain joins TRBV29-1 and TRBJ2-7; TRBD1 aligns across 7 bases. The CDR3 is 12 residues long. The V segment lost 4 bases and the J segment 6 bases; nucleotides outside the gene matches: 6. Germline CDR1 reads SQVTM; CDR2 reads ANQGSEA. CDR3 sequence reads: CSVGQGNGEQYF. DNA of the CDR3: TGCAGCGTTGGACAGGGTAACGGCGAGCAGTACTTC.

This clonotype was seen a handful of times. The chain has TRBV7-8 and TRBJ2-5; 8 nucleotides align to TRBD1. From germline, CDR1 is SGHVS and CDR2 FQNEAQ. This CDR3 is 16 amino acids long. Trimming took 5 bases from V and 4 from J; bases not matched to a gene: 12. As DNA, the CDR3 is TGTGCCAGCAGCCCCCCCGGGACAGGAGCCTCAGAGACCCAGTACTTC. The encoded protein is CASSPPGTGASETQYF.

This clonotype turned up a few times. At one of its ends the junction is not consistent with the germline gene, which may arise from a read error. The chain uses TRBV3-1 and TRBJ2-5; either TRBD1 or TRBD2 may fit D (6 bases each). This CDR3 spans 16 amino acids. Per the germline V gene, CDR1 is LGHDT and CDR2 is YNNKEL (reference sequence). The CDR3 DNA reads TGTGCCAGCAGCCTTCTTGGTAGGAGGGGGGAAGAGACCCGGTACTTC. Translated: CASSLLGRRGEETRYF.

The chain employs TRBV28 and TRBJ2-5; a weak D match, TRBD2 (6 bases). This CDR3 has 14 amino acids. V was shortened by 3 bases and J by 3 bases, with 11 bases between the two germline ends. Germline values: CDR1 MDHEN, CDR2 SYDVKM. The CDR3 DNA reads TGTGCCAGCAGTTTCCGTAGCGGAGAAGAGACCCAGTACTTC. It is translated as CASSFRSGEETQYF.

This clonotype was recorded many times. The chain combines TRBV7-6 with TRBJ2-7, with D perhaps assigned TRBD1 or TRBD2 (6 bases each). Trimming left V 0 bases short and J 2 bases short, with 11 bases between. CDR1 and CDR2 (germline): SGHVS, FNYEAQ. CDR3 length equals 15 residues. The CDR3 here is CASSLAQGGTYEQYF. In DNA, the CDR3 is TGTGCCAGCAGCTTAGCACAGGGAGGTACCTACGAGCAGTACTTC.

This clonotype was detected a few times. The V gene is TRBV5-1, the J gene TRBJ2-7, with 8 bases identical to TRBD1. The CDR3 consists of 15 residues. Germline V lookup: CDR1 SGHRS, CDR2 YFSETQ. Trimming at V came to 6 bases and at J to 0 bases, leaving 8 bases not matched to a gene. CDR3 nucleotide sequence: TGCGCCAGCAACCAGGACAGGGCCGGCTCCTACGAGCAGTACTTC. The encoded protein is CASNQDRAGSYEQYF.

This sequence joins TRBV6-6 and TRBJ1-3; no clear D. V was pared by 4 bases and J by 0 bases, with 13 bases between. This CDR3 is built from 16 residues. CDR1 is MNHNY, CDR2 SVGAGI, per germline (reference sequence). The CDR3 DNA reads TGTGCCAGCAGTTTTCTTACAGTGAGCTCTGGAAACACCATATATTTT. Translating it yields CASSFLTVSSGNTIYF.

This clonotype has just a few counts. V is TRBV7-3 and J is TRBJ2-4; possibly TRBD1 or TRBD2 for D (5 bases each). The CDR3 runs to 15 residues. Per the germline V gene, CDR1 is SGHTA and CDR2 is FQGTGA. The V gene lost 0 bases and the J gene lost 5 bases, with 11 bases spanning the gap. This chain's CDR3 is CASSLTAGSQNIQYF. The CDR3 DNA follows: TGTGCCAGCAGCTTAACCGCAGGGAGCCAAAACATTCAGTACTTC.

As for this clonotype: This may stem from a read error, because a much larger clone lies one nucleotide away. The chain is built from TRBV25-1 and TRBJ2-1, with 7 bases aligning to TRBD1. The germline CDR1 and CDR2 sequences are MGHDK and SYGVNS. CDR3 length equals 12 residues. The ends lost 6 bases at V and 13 bases at J; junction bases unmatched: 9. CDR3 sequence reads: CASSTGDRDQFF. The CDR3 DNA follows: TGTGCCAGCAGCACAGGGGACCGAGACCAGTTCTTC.

V usage is TRBV6-5 and J usage is TRBJ2-6; D uncertain. V lost 6 bases and J lost 3, with 6 bases in between. The CDR3 has 13 amino acids. Germline V gene sequence: CDR1 MNHEY, CDR2 SVGAGI. CDR3 sequence (DNA): TGTGCCAGCAGCTCCAATGGGGCCAACGTCCTGACTTTC. Protein product: CASSSNGANVLTF.

The table lists this clonotype with a few counts. This sequence joins TRBV7-9 and TRBJ2-1; D possibly matches TRBD1 or TRBD2 (5 bases each). Trimming cost V 4 bases and J 5 bases, with 15 bases left between them. The CDR3 runs 15 residues. From germline, CDR1 is SEHNR and CDR2 FQNEAQ (reference sequence). This CDR3 is CASSSPRDLNNEQFF. DNA of the CDR3: TGTGCCAGCAGCTCCCCTAGGGACCTTAACAATGAGCAGTTCTTC.

In this sample, this clonotype turned up a few times. One junction end does not reproduce the germline sequence, and a read error may be involved. The V call is TRBV6-1, the J call TRBJ2-6, with TRBD1 matching over 7 bases. Per the germline V gene, CDR1 is MNHNS and CDR2 is SASEGT. The CDR3 totals 15 residues. The CDR3 DNA sequence: TGTGCCAGCAAAACGGGACAGTCTGGGGCCAACGTCCGGACTTTC. It specifies CASKTGQSGANVRTF.

The chain couples TRBV20-1 to TRBJ2-7; the D gene is possibly TRBD1 (6 bases). CDR3 size: 15 residues. CDR1 and CDR2 (germline): DFQATT, SNEGSKA (reference sequence). Trimming removed 3 bases from V and 2 bases from J, with 17 bases in between. The CDR3 is CSARAGQTTPYEQYF. CDR3 DNA: TGCAGTGCTAGGGCCGGACAGACCACACCCTACGAGCAGTACTTC.

The gene calls are TRBV7-9 and TRBJ1-5; tentatively, D is TRBD1 (6 bases). The CDR3 has 16 amino acids. V was shortened by 4 bases and J by 2 bases, with 15 bases between the two germline ends. CDR1 and CDR2 from the germline V gene are SEHNR and FQNEAQ (reference sequence). The CDR3, as DNA: TGTGCCAGCAGCTCTTCGGGGGCTGGTGGCAATCAGCCCCAGCATTTT. Protein sequence: CASSSSGAGGNQPQHF.

The chain joins TRBV20-1 to TRBJ1-6; 7 nucleotides align to TRBD1. The J segment lost 10 bases and the V segment lost 6 bases, leaving 6 bases of the junction unmatched. Germline V gene sequence: CDR1 DFQATT, CDR2 SNEGSKA (reference sequence). The CDR3 covers 12 residues. The CDR3 nucleotides are TGCAGTGCCCAAGGACAGGACTCACCCCTCCACTTT. Translating gives CSAQGQDSPLHF.

There are a few counts of this clonotype. The J gene is TRBJ2-7, the V gene TRBV30; D is perhaps TRBD1 (6 bases). The CDR3 covers 13 residues. The ends were cut back, 3 bases at V and 2 bases at J, with 11 bases in the middle. The V gene's germline CDR1 is GTSNPN and CDR2 SVGIG (reference sequence). CDR3 protein: CAWRGGQAYEQYF. CDR3 in DNA: TGTGCCTGGAGAGGGGGACAAGCCTACGAGCAGTACTTC. Full variable domain (remainder filled in from reference TRBV30 and TRBJ2-7): SQTIHQWPATLVQPVGSPLSLECTVEGTSNPNLYWYRQAAGRGLQLLFYSVGIGQISSEVPQNLSASRPQDRQFILSSKKLLLSDSGFYLCAWRGGQAYEQYFGPGTRLTVT.

V is TRBV30 and J is TRBJ1-4; 8 nucleotides match TRBD1. The CDR3 is 15 amino acids. Looked up from germline, CDR1 is GTSNPN and CDR2 is SVGIG (reference sequence). V was clipped by 4 bases and J by 6 bases; unmatched bases: 10. The CDR3 DNA reads as TGTGCCTGGAAACCCTGGACAGGGTTACATGAAAAACTGTTTTTT. Its translation is CAWKPWTGLHEKLFF.

J is TRBJ2-7 and V is TRBV19; D not resolved. In germline, CDR1 is LNHDA, CDR2 SQIVND (reference sequence). V lost 3 bases to trimming and J lost 2 bases, with 11 bases between them. The CDR3 consists of 14 residues. The CDR3 region has the DNA TGTGCCAGTAGTATTGAGTTGGGTCCCTACGAGCAGTACTTC. Its translation: CASSIELGPYEQYF. Full variable domain (rest looked up from reference TRBV19 and TRBJ2-7): DGGITQSPKYLFRKEGQNVTLSCEQNLNHDAMYWYRQDPGQGLRLIYYSQIVNDFQKGDIAEGYSVSREKKESFPLTVTSAQKNPTAFYLCASSIELGPYEQYFGPGTRLTVT.

V gene TRBV29-1 combines with J gene TRBJ2-1, with D possibly TRBD2 on 5 matching bases. The V gene lost 4 bases and the J gene lost 4 bases, with 8 bases spanning the gap. The CDR3 sequence is 12 residues long. Germline V CDR1 and CDR2: SQVTM, ANQGSEA. DNA of the CDR3: TGCAGCGTTGTTCTAGCATACAATGAGCAGTTCTTC. This codes for CSVVLAYNEQFF.

This clonotype was seen a handful of times. The chain joins TRBV4-1 to TRBJ1-1; D not resolved. There are 14 residues in the CDR3. Trimming took 1 base from V and 6 from J, leaving 12 bases between them. CDR1 and CDR2 (germline): MGHRA, YSYEKL. CDR3 coding DNA: TGCGCCAGCAGCCAAGGGGCCCGAATGGCTGAAGCTTTCTTT. It yields the protein CASSQGARMAEAFF.

This CDR3 is CSARPGQGGYGYTF. For the CDR3, the DNA is TGCAGTGCTCGGCCGGGACAGGGAGGCTATGGCTACACCTTC. V is TRBV20-1 and J is TRBJ1-2; 9 nucleotides line up with TRBD1. The CDR3 is 14 residues long. CDR1 DFQATT and CDR2 SNEGSKA come from the germline V gene (reference sequence). V lost 5 bases and J lost 4; bases outside the gene matches: 8.